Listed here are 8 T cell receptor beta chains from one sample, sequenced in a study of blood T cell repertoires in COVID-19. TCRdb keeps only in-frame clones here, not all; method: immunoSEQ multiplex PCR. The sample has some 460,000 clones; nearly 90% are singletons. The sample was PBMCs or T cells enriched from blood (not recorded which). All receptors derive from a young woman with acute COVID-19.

The CDR3 sequence is CAWSVDLLAGSNTGELFF. DNA of the CDR3: TGTGCCTGGAGTGTAGATTTACTAGCGGGATCGAACACCGGGGAGCTGTTTTTT. J is TRBJ2-2 and V is TRBV30, with 10 positions matching TRBD2. There are 18 residues in the CDR3. With 0 bases clipped from V and 0 bases from J, the junction kept 7 bases outside the gene matches. Per the germline V gene, CDR1 is GTSNPN and CDR2 is SVGIG (reference sequence).

This CDR3 reads CASSSPRQGSNQPQHF. CDR3 in DNA: TGTGCCAGTAGTTCCCCCCGACAGGGGAGCAATCAGCCCCAGCATTTT. The genes are TRBV19 and TRBJ1-5; 8 nucleotides agree with TRBD1. Trimming removed 5 bases from V and 1 base from J; junction bases left unmatched: 7. The CDR3 totals 16 residues. CDR1 is LNHDA, CDR2 SQIVND, per germline (reference sequence).

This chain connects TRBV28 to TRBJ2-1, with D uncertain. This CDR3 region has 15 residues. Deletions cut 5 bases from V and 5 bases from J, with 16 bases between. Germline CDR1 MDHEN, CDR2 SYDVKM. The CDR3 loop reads CASSVTGSSHNEQFF. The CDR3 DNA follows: TGTGCCAGCAGTGTGACCGGGTCCTCTCACAATGAGCAGTTCTTC.

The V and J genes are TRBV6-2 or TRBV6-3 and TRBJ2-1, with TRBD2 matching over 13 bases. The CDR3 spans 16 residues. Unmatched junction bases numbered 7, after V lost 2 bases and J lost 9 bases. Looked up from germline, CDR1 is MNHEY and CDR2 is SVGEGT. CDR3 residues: CASSYQGLAGITEQFF. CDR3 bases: TGTGCCAGCAGTTACCAGGGACTAGCGGGAATAACTGAGCAGTTCTTC.

CDR3 in amino acids: CASSVDRLAGELFF. DNA of the CDR3: TGTGCCAGCAGCGTAGATCGGCTAGCCGGGGAGCTGTTTTTT. The chain employs TRBV9 and TRBJ2-2, with D unresolved. V gave up 0 bases and J gave up 6 bases, with 9 bases separating them. The CDR3 is 14 residues long. Germline CDR1 SGDLS, CDR2 YYNGEE.

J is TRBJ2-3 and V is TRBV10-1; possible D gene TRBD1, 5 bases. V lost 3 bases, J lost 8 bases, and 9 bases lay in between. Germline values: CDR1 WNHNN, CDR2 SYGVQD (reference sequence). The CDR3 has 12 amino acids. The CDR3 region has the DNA TGCGCCAGCAGTGAAAATAGGGGTACGCAGTATTTT. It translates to CASSENRGTQYF.

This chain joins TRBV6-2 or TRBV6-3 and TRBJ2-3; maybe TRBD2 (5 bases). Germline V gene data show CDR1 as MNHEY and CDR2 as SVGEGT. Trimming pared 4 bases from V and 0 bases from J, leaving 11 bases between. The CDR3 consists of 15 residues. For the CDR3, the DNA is TGTGCCAGCAGTTCAGCGGAGATAAGCACAGATACGCAGTATTTT. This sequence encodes CASSSAEISTDTQYF.

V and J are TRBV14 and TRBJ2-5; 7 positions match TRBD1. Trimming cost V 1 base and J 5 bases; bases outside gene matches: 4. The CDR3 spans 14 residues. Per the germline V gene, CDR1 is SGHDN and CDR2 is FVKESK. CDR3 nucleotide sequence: TGTGCCAGCAGCCAAGGAGGGGGCGTGGAGACCCAGTACTTC. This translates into CASSQGGGVETQYF.